This T cell receptor (beta chain) was captured in a study of T cells in Graves' hyperthyroidism and ophthalmopathy. The investigators amplified TCR beta CDR3 regions from RNA transcripts. During a first-round RT-PCR of the TCR CDR3, the HTBI primer set was used. TCRdb used MiXCR to reprocess the multiplex PCR reads, holding one entry per CDR3 protein. The table records under 400,000 distinct CDR3 sequences, approximately 16% of them present only once. The clonotype originates from a young man with Graves' hyperthyroidism. Input material: blood.

CDR3 in amino acids: CASSPSGTGNEQFF. The DNA for the CDR3 is TGTGCCAGCAGCCCATCCGGGACAGGCAATGAGCAGTTCTTC. This chain links TRBV5-4 with TRBJ2-1; 8 bases line up with TRBD1. The germline CDR1 and CDR2 sequences are SGHNT and YYREEE (reference sequence). The CDR3 has 14 amino acids. Trimming cost V 4 bases and J 6 bases; bases outside gene matches: 6.